What follows are 12 T cell receptor beta chains derived from one specimen sequenced in a study of OX40 agonist ivuxolimab in advanced cancers. The assay was immunoSEQ multiplex PCR, and TCRdb's table has in-frame clones only and misses some. The profile shows tens of thousands of clones, 85% of them singletons. Sequencing was performed on CD4+ or CD8+ T cells sorted from blood, taken in a trial of the OX40 agonist ivuxolimab. The receptors were sampled from an adult with an advanced solid tumor such as melanoma, head and neck, liver or kidney cancer.

The V call is TRBV10-3, the J call TRBJ2-7; 9 bases match TRBD1. The length of the CDR3 is 14 residues. Germline assignment: CDR1 ENHRY and CDR2 SYGVKD. The V segment lost 6 bases and the J segment 4 bases; nucleotides outside the gene matches: 7. CDR3 sequence reads: CAISPGTGRYEQYF. The DNA for the CDR3 is TGTGCCATCAGCCCCGGGACAGGGAGGTACGAGCAGTACTTC.

V usage is TRBV6-1 and J usage is TRBJ2-3; TRBD1 matches at 9 bases. J lost 13 bases, V lost 6 bases, and 11 bases had no gene match. Germline CDR1 reads MNHNS; CDR2 reads SASEGT. CDR3 length: 13 residues. CDR3 in DNA: TGTGCCAGCAGCGGGACCGGGACAGGGCCCGAGTATTTT. This sequence encodes CASSGTGTGPEYF.

This chain connects TRBV7-2 to TRBJ1-4; 11 bases map to TRBD1. With V trimmed by 5 bases and J by 5 bases, 4 bases remained unmatched. The CDR3 totals 15 residues. Germline V gene lookup returns CDR1 SGHTA and CDR2 FQGNSA. CDR3 amino acids: CASSQRTGGNEKLFF. DNA for the CDR3: TGTGCCAGCAGCCAACGGACAGGGGGCAATGAAAAACTGTTTTTT.

This sequence joins TRBV7-6 and TRBJ1-3; a weak D match, TRBD1 (5 bases). V lost 5 bases to trimming and J lost 0 bases, with 14 bases between them. The length of the CDR3 is 16 residues. Germline values: CDR1 SGHVS, CDR2 FNYEAQ. The CDR3 region has the DNA TGTGCCAGCAGCAAAGGGGCAGTGAGCTCTGGAAACACCATATATTTT. Protein sequence: CASSKGAVSSGNTIYF.

V is TRBV10-3 and J is TRBJ2-3, with 9 positions matching TRBD2. Trimming took 2 bases from V and 5 from J; bases not matched to a gene: 8. The CDR3 loop spans 16 amino acids. In germline, CDR1 is ENHRY, CDR2 SYGVKD. The CDR3 loop is CAISEPIAGEVDTQYF. CDR3 DNA: TGTGCCATCAGTGAGCCTATAGCGGGGGAGGTAGATACGCAGTATTTT.

This clone turned up a few times. This chain uses TRBV30 with TRBJ1-2; D is unclear. This CDR3 has 14 residues. Germline V gene data show CDR1 as GTSNPN and CDR2 as SVGIG (reference sequence). V lost 1 base to trimming and J lost 4 bases, with 13 bases between them. CDR3 region: CAWSAFRATYGYTF. In DNA, the CDR3 is TGTGCCTGGAGTGCATTCCGGGCAACCTATGGCTACACCTTC.

The chain uses TRBV5-5 and TRBJ1-1, with 7 bases matching TRBD1. Germline CDR1 SGHKS, CDR2 YYEKEE (reference sequence). After removal of 4 bases from V and 5 bases from J, the junction contained 8 bases not matched to a gene. The CDR3 loop spans 14 amino acids. The CDR3 region is CASSPDRSSTEAFF. CDR3 coding DNA: TGTGCCAGCAGCCCGGACAGGTCGAGTACTGAAGCTTTCTTT.

The sample holds a few counts of this clone. This rearrangement joins TRBV28 to TRBJ1-5; TRBD1 agrees at 7 bases. CDR3 length: 14 amino acids. Germline V lookup: CDR1 MDHEN, CDR2 SYDVKM. V was clipped by 8 bases and J by 1 base; unmatched bases: 5. The CDR3 here is CASGTDPSNQPQHF. The CDR3 DNA sequence: TGTGCCAGCGGGACAGACCCCAGCAATCAGCCCCAGCATTTT.

The gene calls are TRBV19 and TRBJ2-1; 13 positions match TRBD2. This CDR3 has 18 residues. The V and J ends lost 7 bases and 3 bases, in that order; junction bases with no gene match: 12. The germline V gene has CDR1 LNHDA and CDR2 SQIVND (reference sequence). The CDR3 region is CASKWSGLAGPGYNEQFF. Written as DNA, the CDR3 is TGTGCCAGTAAGTGGTCGGGACTAGCGGGACCTGGCTACAATGAGCAGTTCTTC.

The chain employs TRBV28 and TRBJ2-3; 13 nucleotides match TRBD2. J was trimmed by 3 bases and V by 5 bases; bases with no gene match: 5. This CDR3 spans 16 amino acids. Germline V gene data show CDR1 as MDHEN and CDR2 as SYDVKM. The CDR3 spells CASSDQGLAGTDTQYF. The CDR3 nucleotides are TGTGCCAGCAGTGACCAGGGACTAGCGGGGACAGATACGCAGTATTTT. The variable domain in full, completed from reference TRBV28 and TRBJ2-3, reads DVKVTQSSRYLVKRTGEKVFLECVQDMDHENMFWYRQDPGLGLRLIYFSYDVKMKEKGDIPEGYSVSREKKERFSLILESASTNQTSMYLCASSDQGLAGTDTQYFGPGTRLTVL.

The chain carries TRBV10-3 and TRBJ1-1; tentative D call: TRBD1 (5 bases). The V gene lost 2 bases and the J gene lost 8 bases, with 12 bases spanning the gap. From germline, CDR1 is ENHRY and CDR2 SYGVKD. The CDR3 runs 13 residues. The CDR3 sequence is CAISERNGGEAFF. The DNA for the CDR3 is TGTGCCATCAGTGAGAGGAATGGGGGAGAAGCTTTCTTT.

The chain links TRBV5-6 to TRBJ1-4; weak D call: TRBD1 (5 bases). Trimming took off 4 bases at V and 7 bases at J, with 17 bases between the two ends. The germline V gene has CDR1 SGHDT and CDR2 YYEEEE. The CDR3 sequence is 15 residues long. CDR3 nucleotide sequence: TGTGCCAGCAGCGTAGGGACGGCCGGGGGTGAAAAACTGTTTTTT. As protein: CASSVGTAGGEKLFF.